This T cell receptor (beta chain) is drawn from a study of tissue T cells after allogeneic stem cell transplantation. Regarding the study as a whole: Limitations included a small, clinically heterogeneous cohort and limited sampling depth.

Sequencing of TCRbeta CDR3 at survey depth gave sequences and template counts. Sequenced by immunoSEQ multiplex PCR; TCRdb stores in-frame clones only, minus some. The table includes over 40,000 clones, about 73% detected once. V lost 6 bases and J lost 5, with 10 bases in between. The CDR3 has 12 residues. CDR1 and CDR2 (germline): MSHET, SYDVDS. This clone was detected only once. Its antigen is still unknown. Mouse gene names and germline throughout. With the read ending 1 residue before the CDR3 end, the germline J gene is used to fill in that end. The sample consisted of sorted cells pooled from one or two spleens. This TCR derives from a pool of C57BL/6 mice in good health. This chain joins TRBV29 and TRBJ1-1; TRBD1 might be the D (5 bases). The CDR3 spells CASRPDRTEVFF. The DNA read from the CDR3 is TGTGCTAGCAGACCCGACAGAACAGAAGTCTTC.